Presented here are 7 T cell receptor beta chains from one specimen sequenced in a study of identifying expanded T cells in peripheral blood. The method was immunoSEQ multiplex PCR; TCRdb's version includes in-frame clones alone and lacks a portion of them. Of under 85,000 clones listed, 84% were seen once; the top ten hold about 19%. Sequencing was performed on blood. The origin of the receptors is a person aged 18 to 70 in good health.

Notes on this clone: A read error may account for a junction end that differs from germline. CDR3 in amino acids: CASSLGGGNEQFF. The CDR3 DNA reads TGTGCTAGCAGCTTAGGAGGCGGCAATGAGCAGTTCTTC. The chain employs TRBV7-7 and TRBJ2-1; maybe TRBD2 (5 bases). The CDR3 extends over 13 amino acids. Germline-derived CDR1 and CDR2 are SSHAT and FNYEAQ (reference sequence).

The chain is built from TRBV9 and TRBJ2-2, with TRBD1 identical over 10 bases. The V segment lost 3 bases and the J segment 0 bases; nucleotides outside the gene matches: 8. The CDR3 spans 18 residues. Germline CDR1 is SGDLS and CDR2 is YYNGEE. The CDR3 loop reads CASSEPRTGGSNTGELFF. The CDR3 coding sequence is TGTGCCAGCAGCGAACCACGGACAGGGGGGTCGAACACCGGGGAGCTGTTTTTT.

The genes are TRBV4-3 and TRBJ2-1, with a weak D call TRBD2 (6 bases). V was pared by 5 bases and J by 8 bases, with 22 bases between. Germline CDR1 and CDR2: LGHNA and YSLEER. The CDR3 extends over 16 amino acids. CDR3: CASSLAQGGGFDEQFF. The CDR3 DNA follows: TGCGCCAGCAGCTTGGCGCAGGGAGGAGGATTTGATGAGCAGTTCTTC.

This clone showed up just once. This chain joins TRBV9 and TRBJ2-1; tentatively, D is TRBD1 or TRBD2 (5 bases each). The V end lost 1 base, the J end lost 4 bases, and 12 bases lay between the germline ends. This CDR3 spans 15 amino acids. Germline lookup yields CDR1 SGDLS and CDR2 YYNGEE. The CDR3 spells CASSVRLGEYNEQFF. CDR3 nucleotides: TGTGCCAGCAGCGTAAGGTTGGGGGAGTACAATGAGCAGTTCTTC.

CDR3 in DNA: TGTGCCAGCAGTACCCCGACAGCCAGCTCCTACGAGCAGTACTTC. Translation: CASSTPTASSYEQYF. This chain joins TRBV25-1 and TRBJ2-7; TRBD1 might be the D (5 bases). CDR3 length: 15 residues. The V and J ends lost 5 bases and 0 bases respectively, with 14 bases between them. Germline lookup yields CDR1 MGHDK and CDR2 SYGVNS.

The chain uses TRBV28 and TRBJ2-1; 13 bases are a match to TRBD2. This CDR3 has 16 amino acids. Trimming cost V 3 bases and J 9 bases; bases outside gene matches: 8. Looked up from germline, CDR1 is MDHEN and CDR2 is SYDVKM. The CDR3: CASSFFGLAGEGEQFF. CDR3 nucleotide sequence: TGTGCCAGCAGTTTTTTCGGACTAGCGGGGGAAGGTGAGCAGTTCTTC.

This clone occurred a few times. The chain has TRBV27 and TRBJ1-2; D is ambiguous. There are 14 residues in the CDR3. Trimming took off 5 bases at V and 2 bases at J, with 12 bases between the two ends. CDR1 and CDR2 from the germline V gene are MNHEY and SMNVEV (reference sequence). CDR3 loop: CASSPSVRNYGYTF. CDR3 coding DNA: TGTGCCAGCAGTCCCAGTGTGAGGAACTATGGCTACACCTTC.